These 12 T cell receptor beta chains came from one sample sequenced in a study of blood T cell repertoires in COVID-19. TCRdb's table, derived via immunoSEQ multiplex PCR, lists solely in-frame clones and lacks some. The data contain 200,000 to 250,000 clones, 75% to 85% of them singletons. Input material: peripheral blood. The receptor set was obtained from a woman under 40 with COVID-19, enrolled during active disease.

The chain uses TRBV30 and TRBJ2-3; 13 positions match TRBD2. This CDR3 has 17 residues. Germline CDR1 and CDR2: GTSNPN and SVGIG (reference sequence). The V gene end was trimmed by 2 bases and the J gene end by 3 bases; junction bases not matched to a gene: 8. The CDR3 here is CAWSSTSGGASTDTQYF. The DNA of the CDR3 is TGTGCCTGGAGTTCAACTAGCGGGGGGGCCTCGACAGATACGCAGTATTTT.

This rearrangement joins TRBV3-1 (or the pseudogene TRBV3-2) to TRBJ1-2; 9 bases agree with TRBD1. CDR1 LGHDT and CDR2 YNNKEL come from the germline V gene (reference sequence). With V trimmed by 6 bases and J by 6 bases, 5 bases remained unmatched. CDR3 length: 13 amino acids. The CDR3 sequence: CASRGDRVDGYTF. The CDR3 nucleotides are TGTGCCAGCAGGGGGGACAGGGTTGATGGCTACACCTTC.

The table lists this clone with a few counts. The chain has TRBV27 and TRBJ1-3; D unresolved. Trimming pared 5 bases from V and 0 bases from J, leaving 8 bases between. CDR1 and CDR2 from the germline V gene are MNHEY and SMNVEV (reference sequence). The CDR3 extends over 14 amino acids. CDR3 protein: CASSMLSSGNTIYF. The CDR3 nucleotides read TGTGCCAGCAGTATGCTAAGCTCTGGAAACACCATATATTTT.

The rearrangement uses TRBV19 and TRBJ2-5; a weak D match, TRBD1 (6 bases). The CDR3 contains 15 residues. Germline CDR1 reads LNHDA; CDR2 reads SQIVND (reference sequence). Trimming pared 1 base from V and 2 bases from J, leaving 11 bases between. For the CDR3, the DNA is TGTGCCAGTAGTATAGCCCGCAGGGGTCAAGAGACCCAGTACTTC. Protein: CASSIARRGQETQYF.

The gene calls are TRBV6-5 and TRBJ1-1; perhaps TRBD1 as D (6 bases). The V gene lost 6 bases and the J gene lost 3 bases, with 14 bases spanning the gap. The CDR3 has 14 amino acids. The germline V gene has CDR1 MNHEY and CDR2 SVGAGI. The CDR3 DNA follows: TGTGCCAGCAGCTTTACAGGGTCGGACACTGAAGCTTTCTTT. Translated: CASSFTGSDTEAFF.

The table lists this clone with a count of one. CDR3 region: CSVNRVVGTEAFF. The DNA of the CDR3 is TGCAGCGTTAACAGGGTTGTGGGCACTGAAGCTTTCTTT. The V and J genes are TRBV29-1 and TRBJ1-1, with D tentatively TRBD1 (6 bases). V lost 5 bases to trimming and J lost 4 bases, with 14 bases between them. The V gene's germline CDR1 is SQVTM and CDR2 ANQGSEA. The CDR3 has 13 residues.

This clone was detected only a few times. This chain connects TRBV7-3 to TRBJ2-2; tentatively, D is TRBD2 (6 bases). With 6 bases removed from V and 6 bases from J, the gap between germline ends came to 20 bases. Germline assignment: CDR1 SGHTA and CDR2 FQGTGA. The CDR3 spans 16 residues. This CDR3 reads CASRIGPGRSAGELFF. In DNA, the CDR3 is TGTGCCAGCAGGATAGGTCCGGGGAGGTCCGCCGGGGAGCTGTTTTTT.

The J gene is TRBJ2-1, the V gene TRBV27; TRBD1 might be the D (5 bases). CDR3 length equals 14 residues. Germline V CDR1 and CDR2: MNHEY, SMNVEV (reference sequence). V was pared by 8 bases and J by 8 bases, with 19 bases between. DNA for the CDR3: TGTGCCAGCTCCCTTCGAATTCAAGGGGATGAGCAGTTCTTC. It translates to CASSLRIQGDEQFF.

This clone was seen only a few times. The CDR3 reads CASSQGSANNEQFF. In DNA form, the CDR3 reads TGCGCCAGCAGCCAAGGGTCAGCGAACAATGAGCAGTTCTTC. This chain uses TRBV4-3 with TRBJ2-1, with D uncertain. Germline-derived CDR1 and CDR2 are LGHNA and YSLEER. V was shortened by 1 base and J by 5 bases, with 9 bases between the two germline ends. This CDR3 is built from 14 residues.

The CDR3: CASSLGGSSGTDYGYTF. CDR3 nucleotide sequence: TGCGCCAGCAGCTTGGGAGGCTCCTCTGGTACTGACTATGGCTACACCTTC. The chain employs TRBV5-1 and TRBJ1-2; no definite D call. Trimming pared 0 bases from V and 3 bases from J, leaving 18 bases between. This CDR3 contains 17 residues. Germline-derived CDR1 and CDR2 are SGHRS and YFSETQ.

V is TRBV7-3 and J is TRBJ1-6, with 7 bases identical to TRBD1. This CDR3 is built from 16 residues. Germline lookup yields CDR1 SGHTA and CDR2 FQGTGA. V shed 3 bases, J shed 5 bases, and the junction held 7 bases outside the gene matches. CDR3 coding DNA: TGTGCCAGCAGCTTGATTGGGACAGCCAATAATTCACCCCTCCACTTT. Translating gives CASSLIGTANNSPLHF.

The V and J genes are TRBV6-4 and TRBJ1-2, with 9 bases lining up with TRBD1. V lost 4 bases and J lost 8; bases outside the gene matches: 11. In germline, CDR1 is MRHNA, CDR2 SNTAGT. The CDR3 covers 15 residues. The CDR3 spells CASSVTGQGTEGYTF. The CDR3 DNA reads as TGTGCCAGCAGTGTGACCGGACAGGGGACAGAAGGCTACACCTTC.